This entry features one T cell receptor beta chain sequence. The target antigen is unknown. This record belongs to a study of cytotoxic CD8 clonotypes in ibrutinib-treated CLL. About the study: After median approximately 74 months, approximately 14 stayed in remission, about 12 progressed; responses some 25 partial, 2 complete. Response sampling occurred after a median 12 months of treatment (range 6 to 36).

Study conclusions and caveats: Public clonotypes, found uncommonly, either contracted or stayed stable on treatment.

The CDR3 length is 13 residues. Trimming at V came to 6 bases and at J to 5 bases, leaving 7 bases not matched to a gene. CDR1 is SGHDN, CDR2 FVKESK, per germline. A 1 in 200,000 to 1 in 1 million T cell depth was the sequencing target. The assay was immunoSEQ multiplex PCR, and TCRdb's table has in-frame clones only and misses some. The sample gives fewer than 85,000 clones, about four fifths of which show up once; more than 4.5% is in the top ten. The sequences come from PBMCs, collected after 12 months of ibrutinib treatment. This chain joins TRBV14 and TRBJ2-7; 7 bases map to TRBD1. This receptor was identified in a human donor with chronic lymphocytic leukemia. CDR3 nucleotides: TGTGCCAGCAGTAGACAGGGTCCCGACGAGCAGTACTTC. Translation gives CASSRQGPDEQYF. The full variable domain, its missing parts supplied by reference TRBV14 and TRBJ2-7, is EAGVTQFPSHSVIEKGQTVTLRCDPISGHDNLYWYRRVMGKEIKFLLHFVKESKQDESGMPNNRFLAERTGGTYSTLKVQPAELEDSGVYFCASSRQGPDEQYFGPGTRLTVT.